Listed below are T cell receptor beta chains from one sample, sequenced in a study of T cells in localized non-small cell lung cancer. This table comes from immunoSEQ multiplex PCR, and its TCRdb copy is limited to in-frame clones, with some not included. Altogether more than 15,000 clones are present, roughly 84% being singletons, with the ten largest covering approximately 20%. The specimen comprised peripheral blood, sampled before any cancer treatment. Source of these receptors: a male donor at least 60 years old with stage I lung adenocarcinoma. Both conserved end residues are part of each CDR3. D genes are given only for firm matches. Only part of the rows carry a size: once, few, many, or a class if the clone is expanded.

abundance,d_gene,j_gene,v_gene,CDR3nt,CDR3aa
-,-,TRBJ2-5,TRBV11-1,TGTGCCAGCAGCCTCTTACCCCAAGAGACCCAGTACTTC,CASSLLPQETQYF
-,-,TRBJ2-7,TRBV28,TGTGCCAGCAGACCCACGGGGGACATCGCCTACGAGCAGTACTTC,CASRPTGDIAYEQYF
few,-,TRBJ1-6,TRBV6-5,TGTGCCAGCAGATCCCACCCTAATTCACCCCTCCACTTT,CASRSHPNSPLHF
-,-,TRBJ1-1,TRBV11-2,TGTGCCAGCAGCCCAACATATGGGAACACTGAAGCTTTCTTT,CASSPTYGNTEAFF
-,TRBD1,TRBJ2-1,TRBV5-1,TGCGCCAGCAGTTCCCAGGGCGGACAGGGGGCTGGGGAGCAGTTCTTC,CASSSQGGQGAGEQFF
-,-,TRBJ2-1,TRBV7-2,TGTGCCAGCAGCTTAGATTTGCGGGAATACAATGAGCAGTTCTTC,CASSLDLREYNEQFF
-,-,TRBJ2-1,TRBV28,TGTGCCAGCAGCCTGACAGGGCGGGGTAACGAGCAGTTCTTC,CASSLTGRGNEQFF
few,-,TRBJ2-1,TRBV7-9,TGTGCCAGCAGCTCAGAGGGGGCAGGGCAGCGGGAGCAGCAGTTCTTC,CASSSEGAGQREQQFF
-,-,TRBJ1-2,TRBV7-2,TGTGCCAGCAGCCCAGGGCCGTCTAACTATGGCTACACCTTC,CASSPGPSNYGYTF
once,-,TRBJ1-2,TRBV6-5,TGTGCCAGCGGGGGAGGGACGGACTATGGCTACACCTTC,CASGGGTDYGYTF
-,TRBD1,TRBJ1-3,TRBV4-1,TGCGCCAGCAGCCAAGCCGTCCACCGGGACAGGGCGAACACCATATATTTT,CASSQAVHRDRANTIYF
-,-,TRBJ2-7,TRBV10-3,TGTGCCATCAGTGACAGGAGCTACGAGCAGTACTTC,CAISDRSYEQYF
-,-,TRBJ2-7,TRBV7-2,TGTGCCAGCAGCTTTGGGTCGGACTACGAGCAGTACTTC,CASSFGSDYEQYF
-,-,TRBJ1-1,TRBV28,TGTGCCAGCAACGACATCCTCAACACTGAAGCTTTCTTT,CASNDILNTEAFF
-,-,TRBJ1-1,TRBV28,TGTGCCAGCAGTCCGCGGGATCTCAACACTGAAGCTTTCTTT,CASSPRDLNTEAFF
-,-,TRBJ1-1,TRBV27,TGTGCCAGCAGTTCACAGGGAAGCCCGAACACTGAAGCTTTCTTT,CASSSQGSPNTEAFF
-,-,TRBJ2-5,TRBV5-8,TGTGCCAGCAGCTTGTATGGCGGTCAAGAGACCCAGTACTTC,CASSLYGGQETQYF
-,-,TRBJ1-4,TRBV15,TGTGCCACCAGCATACGAGGGGAAAAACTGTTTTTT,CATSIRGEKLFF
-,TRBD1,TRBJ2-3,TRBV6-5,TGTGCCAGCAGTTACTCAGGGCAGGGGGCCTCAGATACGCAGTATTTT,CASSYSGQGASDTQYF
-,-,TRBJ1-2,TRBV28,TGTGCCAGCGGGAGGAGCGATAGTGGCTACACCTTC,CASGRSDSGYTF
-,-,TRBJ2-7,TRBV9,TGTGCCAGCAGCGTAGGGACCGGGAGATTGACCGGGGGCGAGCAGTACTTC,CASSVGTGRLTGGEQYF
-,-,TRBJ1-5,TRBV15,TGTGCCACCAGCAGAGCTGTGACGGGGCAGCCCCAGCATTTT,CATSRAVTGQPQHF
-,-,TRBJ2-7,TRBV4-3,TGCGCCAGCAGCCAAGAACCGGGCACCTACGAGCAGTACTTC,CASSQEPGTYEQYF
-,-,TRBJ2-2,TRBV27,TGTGCCAGCAGTTTAGAGTACACCGGGGAGCTGTTTTTT,CASSLEYTGELFF
once,TRBD1,TRBJ2-1,TRBV7-8,TGTGCCAGCAGCCTCCGTCGGGGACAGGGTCCCTACAATGAGCAGTTCTTC,CASSLRRGQGPYNEQFF
-,TRBD1,TRBJ1-6,TRBV6-5,TGTGCCAGCAGGGTGGACAGGGTTGATTCACCCCTCCACTTT,CASRVDRVDSPLHF
-,TRBD1,TRBJ1-2,TRBV13,TGTGCCAGCAGACCGGACAGGGTAAGGGGGATCGGCTACACCTTC,CASRPDRVRGIGYTF
-,TRBD1,TRBJ2-1,TRBV7-9,TGTGCCAGCACCTTAGGGACAGGGGGGACTGAGCAGTTCTTC,CASTLGTGGTEQFF
-,-,TRBJ1-5,TRBV2,TGTGCCAGCAGGTTTCAGGGGATTGCCGGTCAGCCCCAGCATTTT,CASRFQGIAGQPQHF
-,-,TRBJ1-2,TRBV2,TGTGCCAGCAGTGACGGGTCAGGGAAAGGCTACACCTTC,CASSDGSGKGYTF
-,-,TRBJ2-7,TRBV6-6,TGTGCCAGCACCCAAGGGCAGAAGTCCTACGAGCAGTACTTC,CASTQGQKSYEQYF
once,-,TRBJ1-3,TRBV6-5,TGTGCCAGCAGTTACTCCCCTGATCGGGGAAACACCATATATTTT,CASSYSPDRGNTIYF
-,-,TRBJ2-6,TRBV4-2,TGTGCCAGCAGCCGAGGAAGCCTAGGGGAGAGGGCCTCTGGGGCCAACGTCCTGACTTTC,CASSRGSLGERASGANVLTF
-,TRBD1,TRBJ1-6,TRBV10-3,TGTGCCACCGGGACAGGGGAATCACCCCTCCACTTT,CATGTGESPLHF
-,-,TRBJ2-1,TRBV11-3,TGTGCCAGCAGCCCGGGGAGTGGCAATGAGCAGTTCTTC,CASSPGSGNEQFF
-,TRBD2,TRBJ2-1,TRBV10-2,TGCGCCAGCGAACTAGCGGGGGGGCCGGGAGAGCAGTTCTTC,CASELAGGPGEQFF
-,TRBD1,TRBJ1-1,TRBV30,TGTGCCGTAAACAGGGGGCGGAAGCCCGACACTGAAGCTTTCTTT,CAVNRGRKPDTEAFF
-,TRBD2,TRBJ2-1,TRBV7-9,TGTGCCAGCAGCCCGAGACTAGCGGGAGGACGTGAGCAGTTCTTC,CASSPRLAGGREQFF
-,TRBD1,TRBJ2-7,TRBV2,TGTGCCAGCAATCCGGGACAGGGAACCTTTGGGGAGCAGTACTTC,CASNPGQGTFGEQYF
-,-,TRBJ2-3,TRBV10-3,TGTGCCATCAGAAACATGGATGCGCAGTATTTT,CAIRNMDAQYF
-,TRBD2,TRBJ2-7,TRBV7-8,TGTGCCAGCAGCTTTCGACTAGCGGGATCCCCCTACGAGCAGTACTTC,CASSFRLAGSPYEQYF
-,-,TRBJ2-1,TRBV10-2,TGCGCCAGCAGTGAGTCGCACGGAGGCTACAATGAGCAGTTCTTC,CASSESHGGYNEQFF
-,-,TRBJ2-7,TRBV5-1,TGCGCCAGCAGCCCCCGTGGGGTTTCCTACGAGCAGTACTTC,CASSPRGVSYEQYF
-,-,TRBJ1-1,TRBV19,TGTGCCAGCCTTAAACTTCAGGGGAGTGACACTGAAGCTTTCTTT,CASLKLQGSDTEAFF
once,TRBD1,TRBJ2-7,TRBV5-5,TGTGCCAGCAGCATACTGACAGGGGATTCCTACGAGCAGTACTTC,CASSILTGDSYEQYF
-,-,TRBJ2-7,TRBV11-1,TGTGCCAGCAGCTTAGATAACTCCTACGAGCAGTACTTC,CASSLDNSYEQYF
-,TRBD1,TRBJ1-1,TRBV7-9,TGTGCCAGCAGCCCCTCGGGACAGGGGAACACTGAAGCTTTCTTT,CASSPSGQGNTEAFF
-,-,TRBJ2-2,TRBV6-6,TGTGCCAGCACCCTACGAAGCAGCACCGGGGAGCTGTTTTTT,CASTLRSSTGELFF
few,-,TRBJ1-3,TRBV7-2,TGTGCCAGCAGCACCGCTGGGGGGGGCCGAAACACCATATATTTT,CASSTAGGGRNTIYF